Only a few counts were recorded for the clone carrying this T cell receptor (beta chain). This record comes from a study of blood T cells in healthy people across ages. CDR1 is SGHAT, CDR2 FQNNGV, per germline. The CDR3 totals 13 residues. Trimming stripped 6 bases from V and 5 bases from J, with 13 bases between. Donors were systemically healthy Caucasian individuals from Russia aged roughly 6 to 90 years. Through a sample-barcoded 5' primer and a J-beta primer mix, a second PCR was run for roughly 6 to 12 cycles. TCRdb recomputed calls from the 5' RACE reads with MiXCR, one row per CDR3 protein. The sample lists 720,000 or so distinct CDR3 sequences; roughly 41% were seen once.

The J gene is TRBJ2-5, the V gene TRBV11-2; D not resolved. Sequencing was carried out using blood. This TCR was recovered from a man older than 75 in good health. The CDR3 DNA follows: TGTGCCAGCAGTTTGGATGGATGGGAGACCCAGTACTTC. This encodes CASSLDGWETQYF.